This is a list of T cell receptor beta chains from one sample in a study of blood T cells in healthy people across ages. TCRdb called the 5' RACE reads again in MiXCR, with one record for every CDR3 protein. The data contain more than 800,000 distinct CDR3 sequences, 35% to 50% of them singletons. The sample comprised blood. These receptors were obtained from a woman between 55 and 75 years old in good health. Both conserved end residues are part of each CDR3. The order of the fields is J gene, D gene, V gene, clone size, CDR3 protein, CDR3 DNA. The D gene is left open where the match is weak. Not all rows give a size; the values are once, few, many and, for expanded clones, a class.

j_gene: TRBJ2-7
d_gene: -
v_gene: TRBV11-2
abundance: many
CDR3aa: CASSSQRFEQYF
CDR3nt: TGTGCCAGCAGCTCACAGAGGTTCGAGCAGTACTTC

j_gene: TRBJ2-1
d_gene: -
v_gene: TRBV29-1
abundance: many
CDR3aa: CSVDGVEGRYNEQFF
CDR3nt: TGCAGCGTTGATGGCGTGGAGGGGCGCTACAATGAGCAGTTCTTC

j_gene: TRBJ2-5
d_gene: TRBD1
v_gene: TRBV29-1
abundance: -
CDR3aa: CSALPDRGGTQYF
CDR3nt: TGCAGCGCCCTCCCGGACAGGGGGGGGACCCAGTACTTC

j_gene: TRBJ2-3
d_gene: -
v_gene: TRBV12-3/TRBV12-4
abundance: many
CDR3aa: CASSPGRHTDTQYF
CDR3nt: TGTGCCAGCAGTCCCGGCCGCCACACAGATACGCAGTATTTT

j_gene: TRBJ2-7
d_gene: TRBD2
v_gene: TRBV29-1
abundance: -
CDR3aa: CSVGIAGKLFEQYF
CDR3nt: TGCAGCGTTGGAATAGCGGGAAAGCTATTCGAGCAGTACTTC

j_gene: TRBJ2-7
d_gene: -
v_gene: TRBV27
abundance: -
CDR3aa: CASSPTGLAYEQYF
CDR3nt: TGTGCCAGCAGTCCGACAGGACTAGCCTACGAGCAGTACTTC

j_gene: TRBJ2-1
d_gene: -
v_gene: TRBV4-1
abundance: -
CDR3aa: CASSRTPGGGPTNEQFF
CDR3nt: TGCGCCAGCAGCCGTACCCCGGGGGGCGGACCCACCAATGAGCAGTTCTTC

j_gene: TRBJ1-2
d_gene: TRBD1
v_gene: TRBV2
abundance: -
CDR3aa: CASSGTGGRYGYTF
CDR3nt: TGTGCCAGCAGTGGGACAGGGGGTCGCTATGGCTACACCTTC

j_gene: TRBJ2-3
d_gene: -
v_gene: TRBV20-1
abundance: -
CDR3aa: CSARDWASEPTDTQYF
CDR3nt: TGCAGTGCTAGAGATTGGGCTAGCGAACCCACAGATACGCAGTATTTT

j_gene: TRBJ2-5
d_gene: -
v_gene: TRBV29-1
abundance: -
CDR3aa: CSIQERRDNEQYF
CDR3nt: TGCAGCATACAAGAGAGAAGAGACAATGAGCAGTACTTC

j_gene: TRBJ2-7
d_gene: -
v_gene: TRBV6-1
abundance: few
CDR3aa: CASGQVTGEQYF
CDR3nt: TGTGCCAGCGGGCAGGTTACAGGCGAGCAGTACTTC

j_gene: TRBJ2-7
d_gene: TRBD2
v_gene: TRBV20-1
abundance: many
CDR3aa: CSAERLAGSYEQYF
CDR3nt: TGCAGTGCCGAGAGACTAGCGGGGTCCTACGAGCAGTACTTC

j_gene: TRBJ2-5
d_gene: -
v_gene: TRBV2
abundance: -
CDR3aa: CASNGKTQYF
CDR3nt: TGTGCCAGCAATGGGAAGACCCAGTACTTC

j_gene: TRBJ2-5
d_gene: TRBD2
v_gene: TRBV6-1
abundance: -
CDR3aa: CANPRQASGRLINEQYF
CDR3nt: TGTGCCAACCCACGCCAGGCGAGCGGGAGATTGATAAATGAGCAGTACTTC

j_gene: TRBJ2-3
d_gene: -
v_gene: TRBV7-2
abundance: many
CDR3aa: CASGTSNTQYF
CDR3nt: TGTGCCAGCGGGACTTCTAATACGCAGTATTTT

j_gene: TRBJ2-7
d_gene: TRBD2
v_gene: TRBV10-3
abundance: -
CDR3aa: CAISGTSGTHEQYF
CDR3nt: TGTGCCATCAGTGGGACTAGCGGGACACATGAGCAGTACTTC

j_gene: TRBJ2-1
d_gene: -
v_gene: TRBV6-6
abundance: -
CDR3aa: CASRYSGTSNEQFF
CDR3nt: TGTGCCAGCAGATACTCCGGGACCAGCAATGAGCAGTTCTTC

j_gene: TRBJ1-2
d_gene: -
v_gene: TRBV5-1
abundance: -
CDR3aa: CASREASTPMGYTF
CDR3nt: TGCGCCAGCAGGGAAGCCAGCACCCCTATGGGCTACACCTTC

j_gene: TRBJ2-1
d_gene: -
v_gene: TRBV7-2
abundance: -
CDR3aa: CASSPLPAVSAFNEQFF
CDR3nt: TGTGCCAGCAGCCCCCTCCCTGCCGTATCAGCGTTCAATGAGCAGTTCTTC

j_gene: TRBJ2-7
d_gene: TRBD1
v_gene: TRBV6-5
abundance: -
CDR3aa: CASSTTQGVAAYEQYF
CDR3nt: TGTGCCAGCAGTACCACACAGGGGGTAGCGGCGTACGAGCAGTACTTC

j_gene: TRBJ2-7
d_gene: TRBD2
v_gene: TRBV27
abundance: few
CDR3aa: CASRAGGPNEQYF
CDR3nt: TGTGCCAGCAGGGCGGGAGGGCCTAACGAGCAGTACTTC

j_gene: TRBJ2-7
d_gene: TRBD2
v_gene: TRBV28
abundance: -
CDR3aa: CATMTSGTTYEQYF
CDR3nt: TGTGCCACGATGACTAGCGGCACAACCTACGAGCAGTACTTC

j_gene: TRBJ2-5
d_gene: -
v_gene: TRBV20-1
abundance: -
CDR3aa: CSARDFARFGFGETQYF
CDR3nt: TGCAGTGCTAGAGATTTTGCTCGATTCGGGTTCGGAGAGACCCAGTACTTC

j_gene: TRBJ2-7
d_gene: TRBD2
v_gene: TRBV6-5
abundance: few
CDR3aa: CASSEPGLESYEQYF
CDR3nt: TGTGCCAGCAGTGAACCGGGACTAGAGTCTTATGAGCAGTACTTC

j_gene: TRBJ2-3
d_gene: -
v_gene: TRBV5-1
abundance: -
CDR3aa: CASSLAGSWTDTQYF
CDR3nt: TGCGCCAGCAGCTTGGCGGGGAGCTGGACAGATACGCAGTATTTT

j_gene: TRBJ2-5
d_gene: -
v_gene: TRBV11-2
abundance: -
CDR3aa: CVSNNAAYEETQYF
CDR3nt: TGTGTCAGCAATAACGCAGCATACGAGGAGACCCAGTACTTC

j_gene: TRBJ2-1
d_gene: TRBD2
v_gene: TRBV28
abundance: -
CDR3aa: CASSRLAGVYNEQFF
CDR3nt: TGTGCCAGCAGTAGACTAGCGGGAGTCTACAATGAGCAGTTCTTC

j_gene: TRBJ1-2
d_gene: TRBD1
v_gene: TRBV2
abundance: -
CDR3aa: CARTDREAYGYTF
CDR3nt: TGTGCCAGGACCGACAGGGAGGCCTATGGCTACACCTTC

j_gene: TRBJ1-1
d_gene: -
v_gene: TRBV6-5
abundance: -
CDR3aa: CASSPSGVFMNTEAFF
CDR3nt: TGTGCCAGCAGCCCGTCTGGAGTGTTCATGAACACTGAAGCTTTCTTT

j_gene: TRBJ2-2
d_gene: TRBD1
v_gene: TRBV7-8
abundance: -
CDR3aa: CASSTGQYNTGELFF
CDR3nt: TGTGCCAGCAGCACGGGACAGTATAACACCGGGGAGCTGTTTTTT

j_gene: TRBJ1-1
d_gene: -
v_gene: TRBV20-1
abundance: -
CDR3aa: CSARDSRGRMAFF
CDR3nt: TGCAGTGCTAGAGATTCCAGGGGCCGAATGGCTTTCTTT

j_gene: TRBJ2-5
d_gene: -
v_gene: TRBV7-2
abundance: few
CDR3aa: CASSPRSPVLETQYF
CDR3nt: TGTGCCAGCAGCCCCAGATCTCCCGTGTTGGAGACCCAGTACTTC

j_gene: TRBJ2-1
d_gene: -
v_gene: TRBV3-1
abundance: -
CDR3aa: CASSQTGTLPNEQFF
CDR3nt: TGTGCCAGCAGCCAAACCGGGACCCTACCCAATGAGCAGTTCTTC

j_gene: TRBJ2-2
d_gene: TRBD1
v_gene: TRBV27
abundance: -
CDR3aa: CASSLFGLGTGYTGELFF
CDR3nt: TGTGCCAGCAGTTTATTTGGCCTGGGGACAGGGTACACCGGGGAGCTGTTTTTT

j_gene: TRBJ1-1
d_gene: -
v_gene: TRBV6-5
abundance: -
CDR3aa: CASSYGPGPETEAFF
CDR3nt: TGTGCCAGCAGCTACGGACCAGGGCCTGAGACTGAAGCTTTCTTT

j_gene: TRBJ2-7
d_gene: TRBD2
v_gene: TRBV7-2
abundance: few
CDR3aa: CASSRGLAGHYEQYF
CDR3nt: TGTGCCAGCAGCCGCGGACTAGCGGGGCACTACGAGCAGTACTTC

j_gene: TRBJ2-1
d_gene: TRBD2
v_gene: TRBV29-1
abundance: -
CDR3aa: CSVKSGLAGVNNEQFF
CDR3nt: TGCAGCGTTAAGTCCGGGCTAGCGGGAGTAAACAATGAGCAGTTCTTC

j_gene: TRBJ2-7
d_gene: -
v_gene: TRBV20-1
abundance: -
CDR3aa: CSAQDPHSYEQYF
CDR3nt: TGCAGTGCTCAAGATCCCCATTCCTACGAGCAGTACTTC

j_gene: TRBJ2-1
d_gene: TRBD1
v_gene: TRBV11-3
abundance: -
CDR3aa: CASSPRTGSLVNEQFF
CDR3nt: TGTGCCAGCAGCCCCAGGACAGGGTCTCTCGTCAATGAGCAGTTCTTC

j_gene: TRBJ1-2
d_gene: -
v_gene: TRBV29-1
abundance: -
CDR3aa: CSVGRGEGGYTF
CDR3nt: TGCAGCGTTGGCAGGGGAGAGGGAGGCTACACCTTC